Listed here are 8 T cell receptor beta chains from one sample, sequenced in a study of cytomegalovirus exposure and HLA in healthy donors. PCR primers comprised 60 Vbeta and 13 Jbeta primers. TCRdb keeps only in-frame clones here, not all; method: immunoSEQ multiplex PCR. The sample records about 190,000 clones, roughly 80% being singletons. The source material was PBMCs. These receptors were collected from a woman aged 45-60 years in good health and CMV-seropositive.

The chain has TRBV11-3 and TRBJ1-1; D call uncertain. The CDR3 is 12 residues long. Germline CDR1 and CDR2: SGHNT and YENEEA. The ends were cut back, 0 bases at V and 5 bases at J, with 4 bases in the middle. The CDR3 reads CASSLDKTEAFF. As DNA, the CDR3 is TGTGCCAGCAGCTTAGATAAAACTGAAGCTTTCTTT.

The V and J genes are TRBV5-6 and TRBJ2-4; maybe TRBD1 (5 bases). In germline, CDR1 is SGHDT, CDR2 YYEEEE. The V gene lost 4 bases and the J gene lost 7 bases, with 24 bases spanning the gap. The CDR3 spans 17 residues. The CDR3 reads CASSPKPRQFFLNIQYF. The CDR3 DNA is TGTGCCAGCAGCCCTAAACCGAGACAGTTTTTTCTTAACATTCAGTACTTC.

The chain combines TRBV6-6 with TRBJ1-2, with 10 bases identical to TRBD1. The germline gives CDR1 MNHNY, CDR2 SVGAGI (reference sequence). The CDR3 has 14 amino acids. Germline trimming cut 5 bases from V and 3 bases from J; bases unmatched to any gene: 3. In nucleotides, the CDR3 is TGTGCCAGCAGTCGGACAGGGGGGGACTATGGCTACACCTTC. It encodes CASSRTGGDYGYTF.

The CDR3 is CSAIDSTEAFF. In DNA, the CDR3 is TGCAGTGCTATTGACAGTACTGAAGCTTTCTTT. The V and J genes are TRBV20-1 and TRBJ1-1; the D gene is possibly TRBD1 (5 bases). V shed 4 bases and J shed 5 bases, with 8 bases lying between them. Germline CDR1 is DFQATT and CDR2 is SNEGSKA (reference sequence). The CDR3 sequence is 11 residues long.

This chain uses TRBV6-1 with TRBJ1-1, with a tentative D call TRBD1 (5 bases). This CDR3 is built from 13 residues. V was clipped by 0 bases and J by 10 bases, with 12 bases between them. Germline CDR1 is MNHNS and CDR2 is SASEGT. CDR3 region: CASSEARLRGAFF. CDR3 DNA sequence: TGTGCCAGCAGTGAAGCGAGGCTAAGGGGAGCTTTCTTT.

Worth noting for this clone: Other DNA sequences within the sample encode an identical CDR3. The genes are TRBV29-1 and TRBJ2-7; D perhaps matches TRBD2 (6 bases). V lost 4 bases, J lost 4 bases, and 23 bases lay in between. Germline-derived CDR1 and CDR2 are SQVTM and ANQGSEA. The CDR3 sequence is 16 residues long. In DNA form, the CDR3 reads TGCAGCGTTGGAAAAGCCTCGGAGGGGACCGGGTACGAGCAGTACTTC. This encodes CSVGKASEGTGYEQYF.

The chain couples TRBV9 to TRBJ2-6; D gene unclear. Germline V lookup: CDR1 SGDLS, CDR2 YYNGEE. The V end lost 4 bases, the J end lost 0 bases, and 11 bases lay between the germline ends. There are 16 residues in the CDR3. The chain's CDR3 is CASSTSLVSGANVLTF. For the CDR3, the DNA is TGTGCCAGCAGCACGAGCCTAGTCTCTGGGGCCAACGTCCTGACTTTC.

CDR3 nucleotides: TGTGCCAGCTCACCGGGCCAAATTGGTGGCAATCAGCCCCAGCATTTT. As protein: CASSPGQIGGNQPQHF. The chain recombines TRBV18 with TRBJ1-5; D is ambiguous. The V gene lost 3 bases and the J gene lost 2 bases, with 14 bases spanning the gap. Germline lookup yields CDR1 KGHSH and CDR2 LQKENI. This CDR3 spans 16 amino acids.